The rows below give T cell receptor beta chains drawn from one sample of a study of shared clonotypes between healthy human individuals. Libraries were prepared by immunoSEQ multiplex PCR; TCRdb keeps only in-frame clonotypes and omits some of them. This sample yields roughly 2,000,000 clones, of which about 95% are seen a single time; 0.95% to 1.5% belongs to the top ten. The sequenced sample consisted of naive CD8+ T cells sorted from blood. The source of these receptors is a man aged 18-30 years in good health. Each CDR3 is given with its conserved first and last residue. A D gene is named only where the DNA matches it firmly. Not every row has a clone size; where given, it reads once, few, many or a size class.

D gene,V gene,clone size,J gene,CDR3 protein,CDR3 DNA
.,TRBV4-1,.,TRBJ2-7,CASSPRGSPYEQYF,TGCGCCAGCAGCCCCCGGGGCAGTCCCTACGAGCAGTACTTC
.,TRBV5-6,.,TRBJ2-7,CASRQSGTIYEQYF,TGTGCCAGCAGACAAAGTGGGACAATCTACGAGCAGTACTTC
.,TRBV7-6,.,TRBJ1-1,CASSPGPGENTEAFF,TGTGCCAGCAGCCCCGGACCAGGTGAGAACACTGAAGCTTTCTTT
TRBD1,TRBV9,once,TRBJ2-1,CASSVEGQGSYNEQFF,TGTGCCAGCAGCGTAGAGGGACAGGGTTCCTACAATGAGCAGTTCTTC
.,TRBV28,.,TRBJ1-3,CASSLQDSGNTIYF,TGTGCCAGCAGTTTACAGGACTCTGGAAACACCATATATTTT
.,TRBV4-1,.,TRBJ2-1,CASSQGGNFYNEQFF,TGCGCCAGCAGCCAAGGTGGGAACTTCTACAATGAGCAGTTCTTC
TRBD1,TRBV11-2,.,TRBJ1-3,CASSLGGQGARNTIYF,TGTGCCAGCAGCTTAGGGGGACAGGGGGCGAGAAACACCATATATTTT
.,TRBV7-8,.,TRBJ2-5,CASSLGEQETQYF,TGTGCCAGCAGCTTAGGGGAGCAAGAGACCCAGTACTTC
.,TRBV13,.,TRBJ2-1,CASSLVSDYNEQFF,TGTGCCAGCAGCTTAGTTTCCGACTACAATGAGCAGTTCTTC
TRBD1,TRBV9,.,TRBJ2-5,CASTGGQGETQYF,TGTGCCAGCACCGGTGGACAGGGGGAGACCCAGTACTTC
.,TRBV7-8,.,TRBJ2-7,CASSSPWGVGDEQYF,TGTGCCAGCAGCTCCCCCTGGGGGGTCGGGGACGAGCAGTACTTC
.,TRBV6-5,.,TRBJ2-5,CASSYGPTEMEETQYF,TGTGCCAGCAGTTATGGACCCACGGAGATGGAGGAGACCCAGTACTTC